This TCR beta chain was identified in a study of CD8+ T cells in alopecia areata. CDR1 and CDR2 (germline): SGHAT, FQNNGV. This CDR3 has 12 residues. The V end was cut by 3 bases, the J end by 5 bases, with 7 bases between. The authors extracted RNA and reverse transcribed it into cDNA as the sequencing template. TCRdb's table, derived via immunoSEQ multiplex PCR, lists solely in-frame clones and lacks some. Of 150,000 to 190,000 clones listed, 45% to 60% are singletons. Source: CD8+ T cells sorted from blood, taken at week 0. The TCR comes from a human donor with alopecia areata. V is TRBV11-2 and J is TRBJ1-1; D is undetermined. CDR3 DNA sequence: TGTGCCAGCAGCTTCGGGGAAACTGAAGCTTTCTTT. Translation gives CASSFGETEAFF.